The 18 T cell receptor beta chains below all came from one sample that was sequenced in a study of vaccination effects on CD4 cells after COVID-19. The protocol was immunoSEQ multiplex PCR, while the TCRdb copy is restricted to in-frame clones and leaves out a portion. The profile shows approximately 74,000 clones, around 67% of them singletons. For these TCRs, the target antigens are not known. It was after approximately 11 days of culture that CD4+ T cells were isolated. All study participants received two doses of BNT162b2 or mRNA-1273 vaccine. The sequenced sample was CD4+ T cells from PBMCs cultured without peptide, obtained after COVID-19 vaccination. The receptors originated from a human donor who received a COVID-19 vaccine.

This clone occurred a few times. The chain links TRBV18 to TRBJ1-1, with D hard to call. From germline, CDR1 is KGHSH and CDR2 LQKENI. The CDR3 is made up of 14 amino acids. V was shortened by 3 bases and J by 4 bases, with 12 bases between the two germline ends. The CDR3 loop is CASSPGLTSTEAFF. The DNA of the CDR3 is TGTGCCAGCTCACCGGGATTAACGAGCACTGAAGCTTTCTTT.

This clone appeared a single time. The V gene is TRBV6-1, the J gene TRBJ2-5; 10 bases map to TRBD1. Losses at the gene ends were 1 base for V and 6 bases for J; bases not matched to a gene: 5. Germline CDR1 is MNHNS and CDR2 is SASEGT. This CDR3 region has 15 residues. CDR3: CASSEGTGGGKTQYF. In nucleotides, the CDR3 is TGTGCCAGCAGTGAAGGGACAGGGGGTGGTAAGACCCAGTACTTC.

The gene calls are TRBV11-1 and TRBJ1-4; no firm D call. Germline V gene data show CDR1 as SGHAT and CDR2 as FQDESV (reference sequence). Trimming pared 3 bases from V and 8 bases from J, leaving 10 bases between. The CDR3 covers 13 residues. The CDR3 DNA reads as TGTGCCAGCAGCTTCCGGGTCGGAGAAAAACTGTTTTTT. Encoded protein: CASSFRVGEKLFF.

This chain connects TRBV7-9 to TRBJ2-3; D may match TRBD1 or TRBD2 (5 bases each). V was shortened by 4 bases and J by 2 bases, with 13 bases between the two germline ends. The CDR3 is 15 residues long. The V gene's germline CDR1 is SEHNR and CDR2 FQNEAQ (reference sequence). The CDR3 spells CASSSRDPNTDTQYF. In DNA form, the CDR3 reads TGTGCCAGCAGCTCCCGGGACCCCAACACAGATACGCAGTATTTT. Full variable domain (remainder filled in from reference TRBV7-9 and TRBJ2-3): DTGVSQNPRHKITKRGQNVTFRCDPISEHNRLYWYRQTLGQGPEFLTYFQNEAQLEKSRLLSDRFSAERPKGSFSTLEIQRTEQGDSAMYLCASSSRDPNTDTQYFGPGTRLTVL.

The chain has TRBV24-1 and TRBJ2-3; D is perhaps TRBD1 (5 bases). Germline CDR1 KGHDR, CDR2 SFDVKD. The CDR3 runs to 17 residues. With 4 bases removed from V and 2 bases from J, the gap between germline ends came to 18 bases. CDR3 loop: CATSDLPQGGSTDTQYF. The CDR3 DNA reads TGTGCCACCAGTGACCTTCCCCAGGGTGGGTCCACAGATACGCAGTATTTT.

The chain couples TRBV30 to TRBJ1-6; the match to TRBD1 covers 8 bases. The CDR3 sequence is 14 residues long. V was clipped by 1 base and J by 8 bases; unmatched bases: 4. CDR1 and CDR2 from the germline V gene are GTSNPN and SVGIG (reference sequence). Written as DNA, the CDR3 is TGTGCCTGGAGTGCAGGGGGCTCGTATTCACCCCTCCACTTT. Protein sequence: CAWSAGGSYSPLHF.

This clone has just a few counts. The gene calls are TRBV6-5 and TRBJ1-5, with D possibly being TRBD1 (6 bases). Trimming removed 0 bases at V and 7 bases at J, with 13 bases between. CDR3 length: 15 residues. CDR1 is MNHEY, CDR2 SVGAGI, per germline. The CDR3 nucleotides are TGTGCCAGCAGTTACTCAGGGGGGCGAGGCCAGCCCCAGCATTTT. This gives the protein CASSYSGGRGQPQHF.

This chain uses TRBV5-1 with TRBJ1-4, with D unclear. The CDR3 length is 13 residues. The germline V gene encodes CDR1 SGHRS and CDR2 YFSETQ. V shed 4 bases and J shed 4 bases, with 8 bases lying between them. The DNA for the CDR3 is TGCGCCAGCAGCCAGTTAGGTAATGAAAAACTGTTTTTT. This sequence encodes CASSQLGNEKLFF.

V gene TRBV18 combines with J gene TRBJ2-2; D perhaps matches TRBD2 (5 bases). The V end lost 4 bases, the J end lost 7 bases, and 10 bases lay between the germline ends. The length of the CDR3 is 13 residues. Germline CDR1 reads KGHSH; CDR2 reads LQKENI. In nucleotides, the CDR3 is TGTGCCAGCTCACTCGCCGGGGACGGGGAGCTGTTTTTT. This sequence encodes CASSLAGDGELFF.

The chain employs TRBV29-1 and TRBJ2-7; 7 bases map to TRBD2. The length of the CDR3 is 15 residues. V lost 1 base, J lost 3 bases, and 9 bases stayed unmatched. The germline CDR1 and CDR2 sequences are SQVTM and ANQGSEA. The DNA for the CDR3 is TGCAGCGTTGAAGCACGGGGGGTAGTCTACTACGAGCAGTACGTC. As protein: CSVEARGVVYYEQYV.

CDR3 in amino acids: CASSFQPGGGTGELFF. In nucleotides, the CDR3 is TGCGCCAGCAGCTTTCAACCGGGTGGTGGCACCGGGGAGCTGTTTTTT. V and J are TRBV5-1 and TRBJ2-2; D call uncertain. This CDR3 contains 16 residues. Germline-derived CDR1 and CDR2 are SGHRS and YFSETQ. Trimming took 2 bases from V and 4 from J, leaving 15 bases between them.

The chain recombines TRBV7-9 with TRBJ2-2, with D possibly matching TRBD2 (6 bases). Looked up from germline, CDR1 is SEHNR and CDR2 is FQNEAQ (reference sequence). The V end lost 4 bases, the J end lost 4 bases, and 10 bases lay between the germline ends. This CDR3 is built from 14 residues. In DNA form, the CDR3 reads TGTGCCAGCAGCTGGAGGGGCGGCACCGGGGAGCTGTTTTTT. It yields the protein CASSWRGGTGELFF. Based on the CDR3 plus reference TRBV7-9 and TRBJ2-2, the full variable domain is DTGVSQNPRHKITKRGQNVTFRCDPISEHNRLYWYRQTLGQGPEFLTYFQNEAQLEKSRLLSDRFSAERPKGSFSTLEIQRTEQGDSAMYLCASSWRGGTGELFFGEGSRLTVL.

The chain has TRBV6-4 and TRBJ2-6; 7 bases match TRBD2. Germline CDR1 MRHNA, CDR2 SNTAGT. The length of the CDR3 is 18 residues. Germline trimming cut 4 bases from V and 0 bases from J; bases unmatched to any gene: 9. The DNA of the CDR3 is TGTGCCAGCAGTGTGCAGGGAGGGCTTTTCTCTGGGGCCAACGTCCTGACTTTC. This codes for CASSVQGGLFSGANVLTF.

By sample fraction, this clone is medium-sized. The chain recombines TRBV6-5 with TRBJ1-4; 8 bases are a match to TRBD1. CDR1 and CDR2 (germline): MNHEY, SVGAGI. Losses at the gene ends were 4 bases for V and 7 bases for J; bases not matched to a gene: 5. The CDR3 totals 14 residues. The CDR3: CASSSGQDAEKLFF. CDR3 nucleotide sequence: TGTGCCAGCAGTTCGGGACAGGACGCTGAAAAACTGTTTTTT.

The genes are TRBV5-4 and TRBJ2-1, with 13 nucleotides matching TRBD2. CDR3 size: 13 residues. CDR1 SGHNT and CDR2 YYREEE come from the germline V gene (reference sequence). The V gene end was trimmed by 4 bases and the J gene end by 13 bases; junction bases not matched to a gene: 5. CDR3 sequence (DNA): TGTGCCAGCAGCCGGGGACTAGCGGGGACTCAGTTCTTC. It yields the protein CASSRGLAGTQFF.

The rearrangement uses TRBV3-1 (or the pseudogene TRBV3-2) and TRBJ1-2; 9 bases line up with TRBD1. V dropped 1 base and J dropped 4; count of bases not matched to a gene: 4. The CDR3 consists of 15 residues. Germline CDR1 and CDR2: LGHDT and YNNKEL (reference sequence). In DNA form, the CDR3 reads TGTGCCAGCAGCCAAGCCGGGACAGGGAGCTATGGCTACACCTTC. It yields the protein CASSQAGTGSYGYTF.

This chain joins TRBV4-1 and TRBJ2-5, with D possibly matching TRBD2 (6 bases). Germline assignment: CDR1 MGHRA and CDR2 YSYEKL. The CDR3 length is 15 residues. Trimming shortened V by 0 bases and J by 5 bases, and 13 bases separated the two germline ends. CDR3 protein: CASSQEKAGTETQYF. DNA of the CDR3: TGCGCCAGCAGCCAAGAGAAGGCGGGGACGGAGACCCAGTACTTC.

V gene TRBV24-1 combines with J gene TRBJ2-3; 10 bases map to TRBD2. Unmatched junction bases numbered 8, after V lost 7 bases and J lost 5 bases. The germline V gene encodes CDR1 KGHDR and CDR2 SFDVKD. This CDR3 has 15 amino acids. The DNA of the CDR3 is TGTGCCACCAGCAGCAGCGGGGGGGCGAAAGATACGCAGTATTTT. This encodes CATSSSGGAKDTQYF.